The clone carrying this T cell receptor beta chain was recorded only once. The sample originates from a study of cytomegalovirus exposure and HLA in healthy donors. The PCR employed 60 Vbeta primers together with 13 Jbeta primers. Method: immunoSEQ multiplex PCR; TCRdb's copy keeps in-frame clones and lacks some. This table holds 160,000 or so clones, approximately 80% found once. The germline V gene encodes CDR1 SEHNR and CDR2 FQNEAQ (reference sequence). CDR3 size: 19 residues. V shed 5 bases, J shed 1 base, and the junction held 18 bases outside the gene matches. The chain is built from TRBV7-9 and TRBJ1-1; 8 bases map to TRBD1. The TCR sequence derives from a woman younger than 35 in good health and CMV-seronegative. Sequencing was carried out using PBMCs. DNA of the CDR3: TGTGCCAGCAGCCCTCATAGGATAGGTCAGGGGGCCAGGAACACTGAAGCTTTCTTT. Translated, it gives CASSPHRIGQGARNTEAFF.